The present T cell receptor beta chain was sequenced within a study of shared clonotypes between healthy human individuals. On the study more broadly: A few men and a couple of women, aged 18 to 49, were donors. Whole-study results and caveats: In several donors, around 5% of naive CD4 clonotypes appeared in common. What naive subsets generally showed was a larger estimated richness than memory subsets showed.

Of note for this clone: Its target is not known.

Only CD45RO-negative cells positively selected for CCR7 counted as naive CD8 cells, so terminally differentiated effector memory CD45RA+ cells were excluded. Execution of the assay was at deep level. Generated by immunoSEQ multiplex PCR, the TCRdb table keeps only in-frame clones and is missing some. The data hold around 2,000,000 clones, with 85% to 95% observed a single time. V gave up 3 bases and J gave up 9 bases, with 15 bases separating them. CDR3 length: 14 residues. CDR1 MDHEN and CDR2 SYDVKM come from the germline V gene. The sequencing input was naive CD8+ T cells from PBMCs. The clonotype originates from a man aged 18 to 29 in good health. Some clones in this sample may be carry-over from other donors' samples. The chain links TRBV28 to TRBJ1-5; D remains unclear. CDR3 loop: CASSFYVESTPQHF. The CDR3 nucleotides read TGTGCCAGCAGTTTTTATGTCGAGTCTACGCCCCAGCATTTT. The full variable domain, with the rest looked up from reference TRBV28 and TRBJ1-5, is DVKVTQSSRYLVKRTGEKVFLECVQDMDHENMFWYRQDPGLGLRLIYFSYDVKMKEKGDIPEGYSVSREKKERFSLILESASTNQTSMYLCASSFYVESTPQHFGDGTRLSIL.